This is a list of T cell receptor beta chains from one sample in a study of cytomegalovirus exposure and HLA in healthy donors. Method: immunoSEQ multiplex PCR; TCRdb's copy keeps in-frame clones and lacks some. The table records around 150,000 clones, approximately 10% of them present only once. The sequenced sample was PBMCs. All receptors derive from a woman aged 40 to 50 in good health and CMV-seropositive. Both conserved end residues are part of each CDR3. A D gene is named only where the DNA matches it firmly. Not all rows give a size; the values are once, few, many and, for expanded clones, a class.

d_gene	abundance	v_gene	len	j_gene	CDR3nt	CDR3aa
.	.	TRBV11-3	13	TRBJ2-7	TGTGCCAGCAGCCCATTTCACGGGGACGAGCAGTACTTC	CASSPFHGDEQYF
.	.	TRBV19	14	TRBJ2-3	TGTGCCAGTAGTATGAGGATTATCACAGATACGCAGTATTTT	CASSMRIITDTQYF
.	.	TRBV9	15	TRBJ2-2	TGTGCCAGCAGCGGTCTTAGCGGGAACACCGGGGAGCTGTTTTTT	CASSGLSGNTGELFF
.	.	TRBV18	15	TRBJ2-2	TGTGCCAGCTCACCACCGATCCTAGCCACCGGGGAGCTGTTTTTT	CASSPPILATGELFF
.	.	TRBV19	14	TRBJ1-1	TGTGCCACCCACCCCGGACACATGAACACTGAAGCTTTCTTT	CATHPGHMNTEAFF
.	.	TRBV2	12	TRBJ2-3	TGTGCCAGCAGTATCCGCACAGATACGCGGTATTTT	CASSIRTDTRYF
TRBD1	few	TRBV2	16	TRBJ2-2	TGTGCCAGCATGGAACCGTGGACAGGGGGCACCGGGGAGCTGTTTTTT	CASMEPWTGGTGELFF
.	few	TRBV7-8	17	TRBJ1-1	TGTGCCAGCAGGCTAAGGACAGCTGCCTCCATGAACACTGAAGCTTTCTTT	CASRLRTAASMNTEAFF
.	few	TRBV5-6	13	TRBJ2-7	TGTGCCAGCAGCTCCGCAGTAATTGGCGAGCAGTACTTC	CASSSAVIGEQYF
TRBD2	few	TRBV11-2	15	TRBJ2-7	TGTGCCAGCAGCTTAGTAGGCGGGGGGAGGAACGAGCAGTACTTC	CASSLVGGGRNEQYF
.	few	TRBV19	15	TRBJ1-1	TGTGCCAGTAGTAAAAGACTGTTACCGAACACTGAAGCTTTCTTT	CASSKRLLPNTEAFF
TRBD1	.	TRBV7-9	15	TRBJ1-2	TGTGCCAGCAGCACCGGACAGGGGAATATATATGGCTACACCTTT	CASSTGQGNIYGYTF
TRBD2	.	TRBV28	15	TRBJ2-5	TGTGCCAGCCAGACCCTAGCGGGGGGGCAGGAGACCCAGTACTTC	CASQTLAGGQETQYF
.	.	TRBV25-1	14	TRBJ1-5	TGTGCCAGCAGAGGTGGGGCTAGCAATCAGCCCCAGCATTTT	CASRGGASNQPQHF
.	few	TRBV2	13	TRBJ2-2	TGTGCCAGCAGCATTAGCTCCCCCGGGGAGCTGTTTTTT	CASSISSPGELFF
.	.	TRBV10-3	13	TRBJ1-6	TGTGCCATCAGTGACGTCCCTAATTCACCCCTCCACTTT	CAISDVPNSPLHF
.	.	TRBV19	14	TRBJ1-2	TGTGCCAGTAGTATCCGGGAAAAAGTGTATGGCTACACCTTC	CASSIREKVYGYTF
TRBD1	.	TRBV2	14	TRBJ1-5	TGTGCCAGCAGTGGCGGACAGGGCGATCAGCCCCAGCATTTT	CASSGGQGDQPQHF
TRBD1	.	TRBV13	17	TRBJ2-6	TGTGCCAGCAGCTTGGACAGGGTAGTCTCTGGGGCCAACGTCCTGACTTTC	CASSLDRVVSGANVLTF
.	few	TRBV18	18	TRBJ2-3	TGTGCCAGCTCACCAAGGGAAACGACAGTCCAGAGCACAGATACGCAGTATTTT	CASSPRETTVQSTDTQYF
TRBD2	.	TRBV9	17	TRBJ2-1	TGTGCCAGCAGCGTAGTAGGCCTAGCGGGGGGCAACAATGAGCAGTTCTTC	CASSVVGLAGGNNEQFF
.	.	TRBV6-6	16	TRBJ2-3	TGTGCCAGCAGTTACCCCTGGGCCGCTAGCACAGATACGCAGTATTTT	CASSYPWAASTDTQYF
.	few	TRBV2	13	TRBJ1-2	TGTGCCAGCAGGGATGGGACATTCGCTGGCTACACCTTC	CASRDGTFAGYTF
.	.	TRBV7-5	15	TRBJ2-5	TGTGTCAGAAGCTTGAGACCATCTAGTGAAGAGACCCAGTACTTC	CVRSLRPSSEETQYF
.	many	TRBV29-1	14	TRBJ1-1	TGCAGCGTTGTAAAGGGGCAGGGTACCTCTGAAGCTTTCTTT	CSVVKGQGTSEAFF
TRBD1	few	TRBV9	15	TRBJ2-7	TGTGCCAGCAGCGTAGAGACAGGGGACCTTTACGAGCAGTACTTC	CASSVETGDLYEQYF
TRBD1	once	TRBV5-5	16	TRBJ2-7	TGTGCCAGCAGCTCGACAAGTAACAGGGGTCTCTACGAGCAGTACTTC	CASSSTSNRGLYEQYF
.	.	TRBV7-9	15	TRBJ2-7	TGTGCCAGCAGCCAACATGGGGCCAAACTCTACGAGCAGTACTTC	CASSQHGAKLYEQYF
.	.	TRBV6-5	15	TRBJ1-5	TGTGCCAGCAGTTACACCAGGGGCGCCAATCAGCCCCAGCATTTT	CASSYTRGANQPQHF
.	.	TRBV4-1	14	TRBJ2-7	TGCGCCAGCAGCCCCGGGGGTACATACTACGAGCAGTACTTC	CASSPGGTYYEQYF
.	few	TRBV27	13	TRBJ1-3	TGTGCCAGTAGTAGACGGAGCGAAAACACCATATATTTT	CASSRRSENTIYF
.	few	TRBV6-1	14	TRBJ1-2	TGTGCCAGCAGTGATTGGGGCACTAACTATGGCTACACCTTC	CASSDWGTNYGYTF
.	few	TRBV6-4	13	TRBJ1-1	TGTGCCAGCAGTGCGACAGGGAACACTGAAGCTTTCTTT	CASSATGNTEAFF
TRBD2	few	TRBV7-8	13	TRBJ2-5	TGTGCCAGCAGCTTGGGACTAGCCGGGACCCAGTACTTC	CASSLGLAGTQYF
.	few	TRBV5-1	15	TRBJ2-3	TGCGCCAGCAGCTTGGCGGGGTGGAGCACAGATACGCAGTATTTT	CASSLAGWSTDTQYF
.	few	TRBV6-5	14	TRBJ2-4	TGTGCCAGCAAAGACCTCGGAGGGGAGAACATTCAGTACTTC	CASKDLGGENIQYF
TRBD1	.	TRBV2	15	TRBJ1-4	TGTGCCAGCAGTCTTTTGACAGGGAGTATGGAAAAACTGTTTTTT	CASSLLTGSMEKLFF
TRBD1	few	TRBV15	14	TRBJ2-3	TGTGCCTCCGGACAGGGTCAATCCACAGATACGCAGTATTTT	CASGQGQSTDTQYF
TRBD2	.	TRBV5-1	15	TRBJ2-1	TGCGCCAGCAGCTCAGGGGCGGGGGGCTACAATGAGCAGTTCTTC	CASSSGAGGYNEQFF
TRBD1	few	TRBV5-1	15	TRBJ1-1	TGCGCCAGCAGCCCCCGACAGGGTTTCGACACTGAAGCTTTCTTT	CASSPRQGFDTEAFF
.	few	TRBV19	14	TRBJ1-5	TGTGCCAGTAGTATCCTTGACACGGGGCAGCCCCAGCATTTT	CASSILDTGQPQHF
TRBD2	few	TRBV29-1	14	TRBJ2-4	TGCAGCGTTCAGACTAGCGGGGCCAAAAACATTCAGTACTTC	CSVQTSGAKNIQYF
.	.	TRBV11-3	14	TRBJ1-1	TGTGCCAGCAGCTTCCGACAGATGAACACTGAAGCTTTCTTT	CASSFRQMNTEAFF
.	few	TRBV9	15	TRBJ2-5	TGTGCCAGCAGCGTCTCGACAGGACGGATGGAAGACCAGTACTTC	CASSVSTGRMEDQYF
TRBD2	.	TRBV7-3	17	TRBJ2-5	TGTGCCAGCAGCTTGGGGACTAGCGGGGGCCTGGGGGAGACCCAGTACTTC	CASSLGTSGGLGETQYF
.	.	TRBV2	17	TRBJ1-1	TGTGCCAGCACCCGGTGGGTGACAGTAGTAATGAACACTGAAGCTTTCTTT	CASTRWVTVVMNTEAFF
.	.	TRBV5-1	14	TRBJ1-5	TGCGCCAGCAGCTTGGTATCAGGGGAGCAGCCCCAGCATTTT	CASSLVSGEQPQHF
TRBD1	few	TRBV19	15	TRBJ1-5	TGTGCCAGTAGTCCCTCAGGGGGAAGCAATCAGCCCCAGCATTTT	CASSPSGGSNQPQHF
TRBD2	few	TRBV6-1	13	TRBJ2-1	TGTGCCAGTACTAGCGGGGGCCCCAATGAGCAGTTCTTC	CASTSGGPNEQFF
.	.	TRBV6-4	14	TRBJ2-2	TGTGCCAGCAGGGAGGAGGGGTTCACCGGGGAGCTGTTTTTT	CASREEGFTGELFF
.	few	TRBV5-1	16	TRBJ2-7	TGCGCCAGCAGCTTGGTTCAGGCAGGCGGGACCCACGAGCAGTACTTC	CASSLVQAGGTHEQYF
TRBD1	few	TRBV10-3	12	TRBJ1-1	TGTGCCATCAGTGGGGGACAGTTAGAAGCTTTCTTT	CAISGGQLEAFF
.	few	TRBV5-1	13	TRBJ1-2	TGCGCCAGCGGCGTGGGGGCTGAGACGGGCTACACCTTC	CASGVGAETGYTF
TRBD1	few	TRBV12-5	16	TRBJ1-1	TGTGCTAGTGGTTTGGTATTGGGACAGGGTGGGGAAGAAGCTTTCTTT	CASGLVLGQGGEEAFF
TRBD1	few	TRBV5-1	16	TRBJ2-2	TGCGCCAGCAGCTCAGGACAGGCCGCGAACACCGGGGAGCTGTTTTTT	CASSSGQAANTGELFF
.	.	TRBV6-1	15	TRBJ1-5	TGTGCCACCCGGGCGGGGGGCGATAGGGGTCAGCCCCAGCATTTT	CATRAGGDRGQPQHF